Following are 22 T cell receptor beta chains from one sample sequenced in a study of cytotoxic CD8 clonotypes in ibrutinib-treated CLL. Assay used: immunoSEQ multiplex PCR; TCRdb lists only in-frame clones, some missing. The sample includes about 140,000 clones, 91% of them seen just once. Sequencing used PBMCs, obtained after 12 months of ibrutinib treatment. The receptors stem from a human donor with chronic lymphocytic leukemia.

The V gene is TRBV7-9, the J gene TRBJ1-2; no firm D call. This CDR3 comprises 13 residues. Germline V gives CDR1 SEHNR, CDR2 FQNEAQ (reference sequence). The germline V and J ends were trimmed by 2 bases and 6 bases, with 10 bases remaining between them. For the CDR3, the DNA is TGTGCCAGCAGCTTAAGTTCTGGGGATGGCTACACCTTC. It yields the protein CASSLSSGDGYTF.

V is TRBV28 and J is TRBJ2-3; perhaps D is TRBD1 or TRBD2 (6 bases each). V lost 7 bases, J lost 1 base, and 15 bases lay in between. Germline CDR1 is MDHEN and CDR2 is SYDVKM. The CDR3 runs 15 residues. The CDR3 here is CASTQGGSRTDTQYF. As DNA, the CDR3 is TGTGCCAGCACACAAGGGGGGTCCCGCACAGATACGCAGTATTTT.

This sequence joins TRBV27 and TRBJ2-1; possibly TRBD1 or TRBD2 for D (5 bases each). Germline V gene data show CDR1 as MNHEY and CDR2 as SMNVEV (reference sequence). V lost 5 bases and J 9 bases, leaving 20 bases between the germline ends. The CDR3 sequence is 15 residues long. DNA of the CDR3: TGTGCCAGCAGTCCTACATGGGACCCTCGGAGTGAGCAGTTCTTC. Translated: CASSPTWDPRSEQFF.

The chain combines TRBV27 with TRBJ2-7; 9 nucleotides agree with TRBD1. Germline V gene lookup returns CDR1 MNHEY and CDR2 SMNVEV (reference sequence). The CDR3 covers 14 residues. V shed 4 bases, J shed 6 bases, and the junction held 7 bases outside the gene matches. The CDR3 sequence: CASSSWDREGEQYF. DNA of the CDR3: TGTGCCAGCAGTTCATGGGACAGGGAGGGCGAGCAGTACTTC.

This chain connects TRBV6-5 to TRBJ2-6, with D possibly being TRBD1 or TRBD2 (5 bases each). CDR1 and CDR2 (germline): MNHEY, SVGAGI. V was clipped by 0 bases and J by 3 bases, with 9 bases between them. This CDR3 comprises 16 residues. The CDR3 protein is CASSYSGESGANVLTF. The CDR3 DNA is TGTGCCAGCAGTTACTCGGGGGAGAGTGGGGCCAACGTCCTGACTTTC.

The chain combines TRBV10-3 with TRBJ1-1; D ambiguous. CDR1 and CDR2 from the germline V gene are ENHRY and SYGVKD. This CDR3 comprises 15 residues. The V gene lost 0 bases and the J gene lost 1 base, with 9 bases spanning the gap. The DNA for the CDR3 is TGTGCCATCAGTGAGTCGTATAGGGAGAACACTGAAGCTTTCTTT. It is translated as CAISESYRENTEAFF.

V is TRBV27 and J is TRBJ1-2; 7 positions agree with TRBD1. This CDR3 spans 15 amino acids. V trimming: 1 base; J trimming: 0 bases; junction bases outside the gene matches: 2. Germline-derived CDR1 and CDR2 are MNHEY and SMNVEV (reference sequence). CDR3 in amino acids: CASSLYGTANYGYTF. CDR3 bases: TGTGCCAGCAGTTTATATGGGACAGCTAACTATGGCTACACCTTC.

This rearrangement joins TRBV7-2 to TRBJ2-2; 10 bases map to TRBD1. V shed 3 bases, J shed 9 bases, and the junction held 7 bases outside the gene matches. CDR1 and CDR2 from the germline V gene are SGHTA and FQGNSA. The CDR3 sequence is 15 residues long. CDR3 bases: TGTGCCAGCAGCTTCGGGACAGGGGAGTGGAGGGAGCTGTTTTTT. Protein product: CASSFGTGEWRELFF.

This clone was counted between two and nine times. The chain uses TRBV18 and TRBJ1-1, with D perhaps matching TRBD1 (6 bases). The V and J ends lost 6 bases and 6 bases respectively, with 17 bases between them. From germline, CDR1 is KGHSH and CDR2 LQKENI. This CDR3 spans 14 amino acids. The CDR3 sequence: CASSARTDPPEAFF. The DNA of the CDR3 is TGTGCCAGCTCGGCTCGGACAGATCCTCCTGAAGCTTTCTTT.

The chain joins TRBV18 to TRBJ2-3; 9 bases align to TRBD1. The trim removed 2 bases at V and 3 bases at J, leaving 6 bases unmatched. The CDR3 consists of 16 residues. Germline CDR1 reads KGHSH; CDR2 reads LQKENI. The CDR3 nucleotides are TGTGCCAGCTCACCATCGGGACAGGGAGGGACAGATACGCAGTATTTT. Translating it yields CASSPSGQGGTDTQYF.

This clone has more than one count but fewer than ten. The CDR3 DNA reads as TGCGCCAGCAGCTTGGGACAGTTAGAAGAAAAACTGTTTTTT. Translated, it gives CASSLGQLEEKLFF. The gene calls are TRBV5-1 and TRBJ1-4; D possibly corresponds to TRBD1 (5 bases). Germline CDR1 is SGHRS and CDR2 is YFSETQ. The CDR3 consists of 14 residues. Trimming shortened V by 0 bases and J by 8 bases, and 11 bases separated the two germline ends.

CDR3 in amino acids: CASKGRGLGQPQHF. DNA of the CDR3: TGTGCCAGTAAGGGCAGGGGGTTAGGCCAGCCCCAGCATTTT. V and J are TRBV19 and TRBJ1-5, with 7 bases identical to TRBD1. The V gene end was trimmed by 7 bases and the J gene end by 7 bases; junction bases not matched to a gene: 10. The CDR3 is made up of 14 amino acids. Germline assignment: CDR1 LNHDA and CDR2 SQIVND (reference sequence).

The rearrangement joins TRBV11-3 to TRBJ2-5, with a weak D call TRBD2 (6 bases). Trimming left V 1 base short and J 5 bases short, with 8 bases between. This CDR3 comprises 13 residues. Germline V gene lookup returns CDR1 SGHNT and CDR2 YENEEA. CDR3 sequence (DNA): TGTGCCAGCAGCTTAGGCGGAGGGGAGACCCAGTACTTC. Its protein product is CASSLGGGETQYF.

V and J are TRBV29-1 and TRBJ1-2; D might be TRBD1 (5 bases). Between the trimmed V and J ends, which lost 1 base and 3 bases, there was a span of 30 bases. This CDR3 region has 20 residues. Germline V gives CDR1 SQVTM, CDR2 ANQGSEA. The CDR3 here is CSVEGAAPRSGTALDYGYTF. In DNA form, the CDR3 reads TGCAGCGTTGAAGGGGCTGCCCCTCGGTCCGGGACGGCCCTTGACTATGGCTACACCTTC.

The CDR3 DNA reads as TGTGCCAGCAGCCGCGGTTGGCCGAACACCGGGGAGCTGTTTTTT. Protein sequence: CASSRGWPNTGELFF. V is TRBV14 and J is TRBJ2-2; D is undetermined. Germline assignment: CDR1 SGHDN and CDR2 FVKESK. Trimming cost V 4 bases and J 0 bases, with 9 bases left between them. CDR3 length: 15 amino acids.

The chain joins TRBV29-1 to TRBJ1-2, with D possibly being TRBD1 (6 bases). Trimming pared 4 bases from V and 3 bases from J, leaving 12 bases between. CDR3 length: 13 amino acids. CDR1 SQVTM and CDR2 ANQGSEA come from the germline V gene. The CDR3 coding sequence is TGCAGCGTTGTACAGGGAATCGACTATGGCTACACCTTC. This sequence encodes CSVVQGIDYGYTF.

The chain couples TRBV5-6 to TRBJ2-5, with D perhaps matching TRBD1 (6 bases). Germline CDR1 and CDR2: SGHDT and YYEEEE. Trimming removed 3 bases at V and 4 bases at J, with 10 bases between. This CDR3 has 13 amino acids. The CDR3 DNA sequence: TGTGCCAGCAGCTGGGGCAGGGGAGAGACCCAGTACTTC. Translated, it gives CASSWGRGETQYF.

This chain uses TRBV7-2 with TRBJ1-2; D not resolved. V shed 5 bases and J shed 0 bases, with 16 bases lying between them. The germline CDR1 and CDR2 sequences are SGHTA and FQGNSA. The CDR3 consists of 16 residues. CDR3 bases: TGTGCCAGCAGCACGTTTCGGGAGACAACTAACTATGGCTACACCTTC. It yields the protein CASSTFRETTNYGYTF. Full variable domain (outside the CDR3, taken from reference TRBV7-2 and TRBJ1-2): GAGVSQSPSNKVTEKGKDVELRCDPISGHTALYWYRQSLGQGLEFLIYFQGNSAPDKSGLPSDRFSAERTGGSVSTLTIQRTQQEDSAVYLCASSTFRETTNYGYTFGSGTRLTVV.

Only one count was recorded for this clone. This chain uses TRBV30 with TRBJ2-4; 11 bases map to TRBD1. V was pared by 5 bases and J by 6 bases, with 3 bases of the junction left unmatched. The CDR3 totals 13 residues. Germline lookup yields CDR1 GTSNPN and CDR2 SVGIG (reference sequence). Written as DNA, the CDR3 is TGTGCCTGGTCCGGGACAGGGGGAAACATTCAGTACTTC. This sequence encodes CAWSGTGGNIQYF.

The rearrangement links TRBV19 to TRBJ2-7; 10 nucleotides agree with TRBD1. CDR3 length: 15 residues. Per germline, CDR1 LNHDA and CDR2 SQIVND (reference sequence). The trim removed 5 bases at V and 2 bases at J, leaving 6 bases unmatched. CDR3: CASSPGTGAPYEQYF. The CDR3 bases are TGTGCCAGTAGTCCAGGGACAGGGGCCCCCTACGAGCAGTACTTC.

This rearrangement joins TRBV28 to TRBJ2-4; D is undetermined. V was shortened by 6 bases and J by 0 bases, with 12 bases between the two germline ends. Germline CDR1 and CDR2: MDHEN and SYDVKM. The CDR3 is made up of 15 amino acids. CDR3 region: CASSSRILAKNIQYF. CDR3 bases: TGTGCCAGCAGCAGCAGGATACTAGCCAAAAACATTCAGTACTTC.

The V gene is TRBV11-2, the J gene TRBJ1-2, with 12 bases matching TRBD1. The CDR3 has 18 amino acids. The V gene end was trimmed by 4 bases and the J gene end by 2 bases; junction bases not matched to a gene: 11. CDR1 and CDR2 from the germline V gene are SGHAT and FQNNGV. The CDR3 spells CASSSRFRDRGRNYGYTF. For the CDR3, the DNA is TGTGCCAGCAGCTCCCGCTTTAGGGACAGGGGGCGAAACTATGGCTACACCTTC.